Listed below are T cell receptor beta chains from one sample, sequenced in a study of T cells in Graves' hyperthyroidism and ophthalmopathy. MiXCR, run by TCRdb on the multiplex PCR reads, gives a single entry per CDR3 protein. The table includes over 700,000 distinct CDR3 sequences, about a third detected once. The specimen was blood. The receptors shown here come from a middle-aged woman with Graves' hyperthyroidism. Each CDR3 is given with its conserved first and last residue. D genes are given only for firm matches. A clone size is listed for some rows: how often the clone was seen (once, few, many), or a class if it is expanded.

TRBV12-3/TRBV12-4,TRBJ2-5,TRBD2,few,TGTGCCAGCAGTTTCAATTTCCGGGGGGAACTGACGGCGACCCAGTACTTC,CASSFNFRGELTATQYF
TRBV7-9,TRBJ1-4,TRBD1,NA,TGTGCCAGCAGCTTGAGGACAGGGTACGAGTCTAATGAAAAACTGTTTTTT,CASSLRTGYESNEKLFF
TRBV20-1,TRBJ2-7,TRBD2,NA,TGCAGTGCTAGAGGTTTAGTTAGCGGGACCCCCTACGAGCAGTACTTC,CSARGLVSGTPYEQYF
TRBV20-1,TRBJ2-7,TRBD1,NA,TGCAGTGCTAGAGATGATCCTAGACAGGGGATAAACGAGCAGTACTTC,CSARDDPRQGINEQYF
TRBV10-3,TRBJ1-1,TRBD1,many,TGTGCCATCAGCGGACAGGTAGACACTGAAGCTTTCTTT,CAISGQVDTEAFF
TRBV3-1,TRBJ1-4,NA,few,TGTGCCAGCAGCTATCGCAGCGTTGGAGAAAAACTGTTTTTT,CASSYRSVGEKLFF
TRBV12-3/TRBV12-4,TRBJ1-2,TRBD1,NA,TGTGCCAGCAGCCCGGGACAGGGGGGGAACTATGGCTACACCTTC,CASSPGQGGNYGYTF
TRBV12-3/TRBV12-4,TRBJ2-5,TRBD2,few,TGTGCCAGCAGTGCGGGGGGGACTTCGAAGACCCAGTACTTC,CASSAGGTSKTQYF
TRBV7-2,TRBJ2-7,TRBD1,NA,TGTGCCAGCAGCATGCGCGGGACAGGAATATACGAGCAGTACTTC,CASSMRGTGIYEQYF
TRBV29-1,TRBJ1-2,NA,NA,TGCAGCGTTGACGGTACTGGTGGGGCCAAAATTCATGGCTACACCTTC,CSVDGTGGAKIHGYTF
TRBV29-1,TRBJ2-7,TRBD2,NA,TGCAGCGTTTCGGGAGGGTTGTCCTACGAGCAGTACTTC,CSVSGGLSYEQYF
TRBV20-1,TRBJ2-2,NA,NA,TGCAGTGCGGAAAGAGCGAGAGGCACCGGGGAGCTGTTTTTT,CSAERARGTGELFF
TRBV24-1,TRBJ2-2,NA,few,TGTGCCACCAGTGATTGGGACTTCCGACGGACCGGGGAGCTGTTTTTT,CATSDWDFRRTGELFF
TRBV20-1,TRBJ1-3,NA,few,TGCAGTGCTGCTAGACTACCCGGGCTCCCCTCTGGAAACACCATATATTTT,CSAARLPGLPSGNTIYF
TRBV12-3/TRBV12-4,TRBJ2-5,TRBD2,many,TGTGCCAGCAGTGCGGGGGGGCTCCAAGAGACCCAGTACTTC,CASSAGGLQETQYF
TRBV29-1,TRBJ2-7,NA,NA,TGCAGCGTAGGCTACGAGCAGTACTTC,CSVGYEQYF
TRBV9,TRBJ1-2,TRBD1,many,TGTGCCAGCAGCGTGGGCCGGGACAGGGACTATGGCTACACCTTC,CASSVGRDRDYGYTF
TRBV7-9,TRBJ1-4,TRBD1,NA,TGTGCCAGCAGCCGGGACAGGGCGAATTTTGAAAAACTGTTTTTT,CASSRDRANFEKLFF
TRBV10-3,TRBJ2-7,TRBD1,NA,TGTGCCTCCCGGGACAGGGATTCGCCGGGGGGACGATTGTACGAGCAGTACTTC,CASRDRDSPGGRLYEQYF
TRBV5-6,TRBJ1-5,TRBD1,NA,TGTGCCTCCACAGGGGCCGGGGGCAATCAGCCCCAGCATTTT,CASTGAGGNQPQHF
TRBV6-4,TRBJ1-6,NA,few,TGTGCCAGCAGCGACCGGGGGGACCATAATTCACCCCTCCACTTT,CASSDRGDHNSPLHF
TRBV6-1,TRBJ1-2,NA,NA,TGTGCCATCAGTGTAGCGCACGGCGGACAATACTATGGCTACACCTTC,CAISVAHGGQYYGYTF
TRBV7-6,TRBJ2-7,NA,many,TGTGCCAGCAGCTATAACAGCTTTCGGGAGCAGTACTTC,CASSYNSFREQYF
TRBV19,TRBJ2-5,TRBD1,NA,TGTGCCAGTAGACAGGACAGGTGGACTTGGGAGACCCAGTACTTC,CASRQDRWTWETQYF
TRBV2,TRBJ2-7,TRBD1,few,TGTGCCAGCGAAAAGGGACAGGGGGAGACCTACGAGCAGTACTTC,CASEKGQGETYEQYF
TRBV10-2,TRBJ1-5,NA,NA,TGCGCCAGCACTATAGGGGACCTCCGTGGGACCCAGCATTTT,CASTIGDLRGTQHF
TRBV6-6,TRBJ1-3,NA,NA,TGTACCAGCAGTGAATCTGGAAACACCATATATTTT,CTSSESGNTIYF
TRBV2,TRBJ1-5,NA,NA,TGTGCCAGCAGTGATGGGCGTACTAGCAATCAGCCCCAGCATTTT,CASSDGRTSNQPQHF
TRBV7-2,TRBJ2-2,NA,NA,TGTGCCAGCAGCTCATTGGGCCAGGGGGAGCTGTTTTTT,CASSSLGQGELFF
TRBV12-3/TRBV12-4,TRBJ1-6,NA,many,TGTGCCAGCAGTTTAGAAGGGTTGTCGACACCCCTCCACTTT,CASSLEGLSTPLHF
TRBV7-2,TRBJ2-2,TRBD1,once,TGTGCCAGCTCACCACAGGGGATAGACACCGGGGAGCTGTTTTTT,CASSPQGIDTGELFF
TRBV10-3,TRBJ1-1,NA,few,TGTGCCATCCTAGGGGAACGAGAGACTGAAGCTTTCTTT,CAILGERETEAFF
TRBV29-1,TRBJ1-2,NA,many,TGCAGCGTTGAAAGGGGCAGGGGATTGGGAGGCTACACCTTC,CSVERGRGLGGYTF
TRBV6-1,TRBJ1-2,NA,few,TGTGCCAGCAGTGAATCAGGGGTCGATGGCTACACCTTC,CASSESGVDGYTF
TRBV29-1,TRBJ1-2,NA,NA,TGCAGCGTTGAACTGGGGTACTATGGCTACACCTTC,CSVELGYYGYTF
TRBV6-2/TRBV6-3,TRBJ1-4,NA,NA,TGTGCCAGCAGTTCTCTGACTTCAAAACTGTTTTTT,CASSSLTSKLFF
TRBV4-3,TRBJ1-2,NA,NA,TGCGCCAGCAGCCAAGACCCGCGCAGGGGTTATGGCTACACCTTC,CASSQDPRRGYGYTF